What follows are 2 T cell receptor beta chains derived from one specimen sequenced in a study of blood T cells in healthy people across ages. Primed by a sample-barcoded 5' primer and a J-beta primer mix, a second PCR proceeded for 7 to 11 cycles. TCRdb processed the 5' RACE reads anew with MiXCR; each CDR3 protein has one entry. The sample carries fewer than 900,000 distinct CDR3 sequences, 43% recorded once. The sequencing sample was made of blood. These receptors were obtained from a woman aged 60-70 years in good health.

The CDR3 coding sequence is TGTGCCATCAGTGAGTTAGGACGGGGAGGGACAGATACGCAGTATTTT. Translated: CAISELGRGGTDTQYF. V is TRBV10-3 and J is TRBJ2-3, with 7 nucleotides matching TRBD2. Trimming at V came to 1 base and at J to 3 bases, leaving 7 bases not matched to a gene. This CDR3 region has 16 residues. CDR1 ENHRY and CDR2 SYGVKD come from the germline V gene.

The chain's CDR3 is CSARWSGGYEQYF. The DNA of the CDR3 is TGCAGTGCTAGATGGTCGGGAGGGTACGAGCAGTACTTC. This chain links TRBV20-1 with TRBJ2-7; 8 positions agree with TRBD2. This CDR3 region has 13 residues. Germline V gene lookup returns CDR1 DFQATT and CDR2 SNEGSKA (reference sequence). Germline trimming cut 2 bases from V and 4 bases from J; bases unmatched to any gene: 4.